A single sample is the source of the 25 T cell receptor beta chains below, sequenced in a study of tissue T cells after allogeneic stem cell transplantation. Time point specified: mouse harvest day 7 after allogeneic transplant. Each mouse received 10^7 T-cell-depleted marrow cells plus 10^6 splenic CD5+ T cells by tail vein. Using immunoSEQ multiplex PCR, the repertoire was profiled, and TCRdb retains in-frame clones only, with some absent. Of around 6,800 clones in the sample, roughly 47% were seen once. The sample consisted of lymph node tissue. The receptors shown here come from a female BALB/c mouse given C57BL/6 T cells with graft-versus-host disease after an allogeneic hematopoietic cell transplant.

Comment on this clone: Mouse gene names apply. The CDR3 end is not reached by the read, which stops 1 residue before it; the germline J gene fills it in. This rearrangement joins TRBV19 to TRBJ2-1; TRBD2 might be the D (5 bases). The CDR3 runs 14 residues. Per the germline V gene, CDR1 is FNHDT and CDR2 is SITEND (reference sequence). V was shortened by 3 bases and J by 4 bases, with 11 bases between the two germline ends. The CDR3 bases that were read are TGTGCCAGCAGTAAGGGCTGGGCGTATGCTGAGCAGTTC. Translation gives CASSKGWAYAEQF. The whole CDR3 protein reads CASSKGWAYAEQFF.

This clone turned up a few times. Any gene name here is a mouse gene name. The sequenced fragment ends 1 residue before the CDR3 boundary, so the rest is inferred from the germline J gene. The chain employs TRBV26 and TRBJ1-4, with TRBD1 matching over 12 bases. V lost 6 bases, J lost 7 bases, and 9 bases stayed unmatched. CDR1 KGHPV and CDR2 FQNQEV come from the germline V gene (reference sequence). This CDR3 spans 16 amino acids. The sequenced part of the CDR3 DNA is TGTGCCAGCAGGACCGGGACAGGGGGCAGAGGCGAAAGATTATTT. It encodes CASRTGTGGRGERLF. The whole CDR3 sequence reads CASRTGTGGRGERLFF.

In regard to this clone: Mouse gene names and germline throughout. Read sequence stops 1 residue before the CDR3 end, and the germline J gene provides the missing end. J is TRBJ2-2 and V is TRBV26; no clear D. CDR3 length: 14 amino acids. Germline-derived CDR1 and CDR2 are KGHPV and FQNQEV (reference sequence). Trimming left V 6 bases short and J 0 bases short, with 8 bases between. CDR3 region: CASRRTTNTGQLYF. CDR3 bases read: TGTGCCAGCAGGAGGACGACAAACACCGGGCAGCTCTAC.

This clone is termed medium-sized. Gene names and germline match the mouse. Read coverage stops 1 residue before the CDR3 terminus; the germline J gene supplies the remainder. This chain connects TRBV1 to TRBJ2-5; 9 nucleotides match TRBD1. CDR1 NSQYPW and CDR2 LRSPGD come from the germline V gene (reference sequence). The J segment lost 7 bases and the V segment lost 3 bases, leaving 5 bases of the junction unmatched. CDR3 size: 14 residues. The CDR3 DNA, read in part, is TGCACCTGCAGTGCCCGACAGGGGGAGAACACCCAGTAC. It translates to CTCSARQGENTQY. The CDR3 in its entirety is CTCSARQGENTQYF. Using reference TRBV1 and TRBJ2-5 for the parts outside the CDR3, the full variable domain is VTLLEQNPRWRLVPRGQAVNLRCILKNSQYPWMSWYQQDLQKQLQWLFTLRSPGDKEVKSLPGADYLATRVTDTELRLQVANMSQGRTLYCTCSARQGENTQYFGPGTRLLVL.

Judged by abundance, this clone is large. Germline and genes: mouse. The CDR3 end falls 1 residue outside the read, so it is completed with the germline J gene. This chain links TRBV12-1 with TRBJ2-7; D is unresolved. The CDR3 totals 11 residues. V lost 1 base and J 7 bases, leaving 7 bases between the germline ends. Looked up from germline, CDR1 is SGHSN and CDR2 is HYEKVE. The CDR3 protein is CASSLQREQYF. The sequenced CDR3 bases are TGTGCCAGCTCTCTACAGAGGGAACAGTAC.

This clone was counted a few times. These gene names are mouse names. The read ends 1 residue early relative to the CDR3; the germline J gene fills the gap. The genes are TRBV3 and TRBJ2-7; 10 nucleotides match TRBD2. J lost 2 bases, V lost 4 bases, and 2 bases had no gene match. Germline CDR1 SNHLY, CDR2 FYNGKV (reference sequence). There are 14 residues in the CDR3. The CDR3 sequence is CASSSGLGAYEQYF. The CDR3 bases that were read are TGTGCCAGCAGCTCAGGACTGGGGGCCTATGAACAGTAC.

Remarks on this clone: The listed genes are named as in mouse. The observed sequence ends 1 residue before the CDR3 terminus, with the missing tail filled in from the germline J gene. The chain links TRBV31 to TRBJ1-5; tentatively, D is TRBD1 (6 bases). The CDR3 extends over 13 amino acids. Germline V CDR1 and CDR2: GKSSPN, SITVG. Deletions cut 1 base from V and 6 bases from J, with 10 bases between. The sequenced CDR3 bases are TGTGCCTGGAGTCCCAGGGGTGGCCAGGCTCCGCTT. Translated, it gives CAWSPRGGQAPL. The CDR3 in its entirety is CAWSPRGGQAPLF.

Only a few counts were recorded for this clone. The germline and genes are mouse ones. The CDR3 sequence: CASSPQVSNERLFF. CDR3 DNA, as far as it was read: TGTGCCAGCTCTCCTCAGGTTTCCAACGAAAGATTATTT. The V call is TRBV12-2, the J call TRBJ1-4; D remains unclear. The read stops 1 residue short of the end of the CDR3; the missing end is completed from the germline J gene. Per germline, CDR1 SGHLS and CDR2 HYDKME. The CDR3 is 14 amino acids. V was pared by 2 bases and J by 0 bases, with 6 bases between.

This clone turned up a few times. Gene and germline names: mouse. The missing CDR3 end, 1 residue past where the read stops, is filled in from the germline J gene. The chain carries TRBV26 and TRBJ1-4, with 8 bases lining up with TRBD1. Germline assignment: CDR1 KGHPV and CDR2 FQNQEV (reference sequence). Germline trimming cut 6 bases from V and 4 bases from J; bases unmatched to any gene: 1. The CDR3 totals 13 residues. The CDR3: CASSRGLNERLFF. The CDR3 DNA, read in part, is TGTGCCAGCAGCAGGGGGCTCAACGAAAGATTATTT.

This clone qualifies as large (0.1 to 1%). Mouse gene names apply. CDR3 bases read: TGCACCTGCAGGCACGGACAGGGGGCTGCAGAAACGCTGTAT. Translated, it gives CTCRHGQGAAETLY. The whole CDR3 region reads CTCRHGQGAAETLYF. This chain uses TRBV1 with TRBJ2-3; 11 nucleotides agree with TRBD1. With the read ending 1 residue before the CDR3 end, the germline J gene is used to fill in that end. This CDR3 is built from 15 residues. The V and J ends lost 6 bases and 2 bases, in that order; junction bases with no gene match: 4. Germline CDR1 reads NSQYPW; CDR2 reads LRSPGD (reference sequence).

Regarding this clone: All gene names here are mouse names. Read sequence stops 1 residue before the CDR3 end, and the germline J gene provides the missing end. This chain links TRBV12-2 with TRBJ2-2, with D tentatively TRBD2 (7 bases). CDR1 SGHLS and CDR2 HYDKME come from the germline V gene. The V end was cut by 0 bases, the J end by 1 base, with 11 bases between. The CDR3 is made up of 16 amino acids. Incomplete CDR3 DNA: TGTGCCAGCTCTCTCGATGGGGGGCGAAACACCGGGCAGCTCTAC. Residues: CASSLDGGRNTGQLY. From start to end, the CDR3 is CASSLDGGRNTGQLYF.

About this clone itself: Gene names are mouse gene names. Read sequence stops 1 residue before the CDR3 end, and the germline J gene provides the missing end. The V and J genes are TRBV2 and TRBJ2-2; 7 bases line up with TRBD2. Germline CDR1 is LGHNA and CDR2 is YSYQKL. The V and J ends lost 0 bases and 1 base, in that order; junction bases with no gene match: 2. The CDR3 runs 16 residues. The CDR3 reads CASSQEGGINTGQLYF. CDR3 DNA (partial): TGTGCCAGCAGCCAAGAGGGGGGGATAAACACCGGGCAGCTCTAC.

By share of the sample, this clone is medium-sized. The genes and germline here are from mouse. The CDR3 end falls 1 residue outside the read, so it is completed with the germline J gene. The V gene is TRBV19, the J gene TRBJ2-2; D is perhaps TRBD1 (6 bases). V was shortened by 3 bases and J by 3 bases, with 6 bases between the two germline ends. The germline CDR1 and CDR2 sequences are FNHDT and SITEND (reference sequence). This CDR3 has 13 amino acids. The CDR3 region is CASSNRDTGQLYF. The part of the CDR3 DNA that was read is TGTGCCAGCAGTAACAGGGACACCGGGCAGCTCTAC.

Comments on this clone: Genes here carry mouse names. Read sequence stops 1 residue before the CDR3 end, and the germline J gene provides the missing end. The V gene is TRBV12-2, the J gene TRBJ2-7; tentatively, D is TRBD1 (6 bases). Germline values: CDR1 SGHLS, CDR2 HYDKME. The CDR3 extends over 14 amino acids. With 0 bases removed from V and 0 bases from J, the gap between germline ends came to 8 bases. The CDR3 sequence is CASSLGTNSYEQYF. CDR3 bases read: TGTGCCAGCTCTCTCGGGACAAACTCCTATGAACAGTAC.

As to this clone: Each gene name is a mouse one. The CDR3 goes on 1 residue after the read ends, and that part is filled in from the germline J gene. Other DNA sequences of this sample code for an identical CDR3. The gene calls are TRBV26 and TRBJ2-5; no definite D call. The CDR3 is 13 residues long. The germline V gene has CDR1 KGHPV and CDR2 FQNQEV (reference sequence). Trimming cost V 2 bases and J 3 bases, with 6 bases left between them. The CDR3 reads CASSLGSQDTQYF. CDR3 bases read: TGTGCCAGCAGTCTGGGCAGTCAAGACACCCAGTAC.

This clone has just a few counts. Genes here carry mouse names. The read finishes 1 residue shy of the CDR3 end, and the germline J gene is used to complete it. The chain combines TRBV26 with TRBJ1-1; no definite D call. CDR1 and CDR2 (germline): KGHPV, FQNQEV (reference sequence). Trimming removed 2 bases from V and 0 bases from J, with 7 bases in between. CDR3 length: 14 amino acids. The sequenced CDR3 bases are TGTGCCAGCAGTCTGAGGGCAGCAAACACAGAAGTCTTC. This encodes CASSLRAANTEVF. The whole CDR3 sequence is CASSLRAANTEVFF.

Turning to this clone: The gene symbols are mouse symbols. With the read ending 1 residue before the CDR3 end, the germline J gene is used to fill in that end. V gene TRBV26 combines with J gene TRBJ2-4, with D perhaps TRBD1 (6 bases). This CDR3 is built from 14 residues. Germline V gives CDR1 KGHPV, CDR2 FQNQEV (reference sequence). V was shortened by 4 bases and J by 0 bases, with 8 bases between the two germline ends. Incomplete CDR3 DNA: TGTGCCAGCAGTCGGACAGTTAGTCAAAACACCTTGTAC. Its protein is CASSRTVSQNTLY. The CDR3 reads in full as CASSRTVSQNTLYF.

On this clone: Gene names and germline refer to mouse. Read data end 1 residue before the CDR3 end; the end is taken from the germline J gene. The chain combines TRBV24 with TRBJ1-1; the D gene is possibly TRBD1 (5 bases). In germline, CDR1 is KGHTA, CDR2 FRNEEI. The CDR3 contains 14 residues. Trimming took 2 bases from V and 4 from J, leaving 11 bases between them. The CDR3 reads CASSLGGVGTEVFF. The CDR3 DNA, read in part, is TGTGCCAGCAGTCTGGGGGGGGTCGGCACAGAAGTCTTC.

To note about this clone: The genes and germline here are from mouse. CDR3 loop: CASSLVGLGGYEQYF. Partial CDR3 DNA: TGTGCCAGCAGCTTAGTGGGACTGGGGGGCTATGAACAGTAC. The chain carries TRBV3 and TRBJ2-7; 12 nucleotides agree with TRBD2. The read terminates 1 residue before the CDR3 end, so the remaining end is supplied by the germline J gene. The J segment lost 3 bases and the V segment lost 1 base, leaving 1 base of the junction unmatched. Germline CDR1 and CDR2: SNHLY and FYNGKV (reference sequence). This CDR3 is 15 amino acids long.

In the case of this clone: Any gene name here is a mouse gene name. The read ends 1 residue shy of where the CDR3 ends; the end is completed using the germline J gene. V is TRBV16 and J is TRBJ1-6; no clear D. TRBJ1-6 is designated an ORF whose function remains uncertain. Germline-derived CDR1 and CDR2 are SGHSA and FRNQAP. The CDR3 covers 15 residues. The V end was cut by 1 base, the J end by 0 bases, with 4 bases between. Incomplete CDR3 DNA: TGTGCAAGCAGCTTAGGGGCTTCCTATAATTCGCCCCTCTAC. Residues: CASSLGASYNSPLY. The CDR3 reads in full as CASSLGASYNSPLYF.

This clone was observed a single time. The listed genes are named as in mouse. The missing CDR3 end, 1 residue past where the read stops, is filled in from the germline J gene. This rearrangement joins TRBV16 to TRBJ2-1; maybe TRBD2 (6 bases). The CDR3 runs 13 residues. CDR1 SGHSA and CDR2 FRNQAP come from the germline V gene. The germline V and J ends were trimmed by 5 bases and 2 bases, with 7 bases remaining between them. The DNA read from the CDR3 is TGTGCAAGCAGCCGGGACTACTATGCTGAGCAGTTC. Encoded protein: CASSRDYYAEQF. The entire CDR3 protein reads CASSRDYYAEQFF.

About this clone itself: Germline and genes here are mouse. The CDR3 end falls 1 residue outside the read, so it is completed with the germline J gene. The chain combines TRBV23 with TRBJ2-4; whether TRBD2, the table's D call, matches the DNA was not checked. The germline V gene encodes CDR1 KGHTA and CDR2 FQNQQP. The CDR3 runs to 17 residues. The covered CDR3 bases are TGCTCCAGCAGTCAAGGGGACTGGGGGGCTAGTCAAAACACCTTGTAC. Translating gives CSSSQGDWGASQNTLY. The full CDR3 reads CSSSQGDWGASQNTLYF.

This clone qualifies as medium-sized (0.01 to 0.1%). Gene names are the mouse ones. Read data end 1 residue before the CDR3 end; the end is taken from the germline J gene. This chain connects TRBV12-1 to TRBJ2-4; 13 nucleotides align to TRBD2. V dropped 1 base and J dropped 0; count of bases not matched to a gene: 0. The CDR3 extends over 16 amino acids. Germline V CDR1 and CDR2: SGHSN, HYEKVE. The CDR3 region is CASSLGLGGSQNTLYF. The CDR3 DNA, read in part, is TGTGCCAGCTCTCTGGGACTGGGGGGGAGTCAAAACACCTTGTAC.

As for this clone: Gene names follow the mouse nomenclature. The DNA ends 1 residue before the CDR3 does, and the rest of the CDR3 is filled in from the germline J gene. The V gene is TRBV13-2, the J gene TRBJ2-4; D is perhaps TRBD2 (6 bases). The CDR3 extends over 14 amino acids. The V end lost 5 bases, the J end lost 0 bases, and 10 bases lay between the germline ends. Germline lookup yields CDR1 NNHNN and CDR2 SYGAGS (reference sequence). CDR3 protein: CASGPTGSQNTLYF. The part of the CDR3 DNA that was read is TGTGCCAGCGGACCGACTGGTAGTCAAAACACCTTGTAC.

This clone is classed as medium-sized (0.01 to 0.1%). Here the gene names and germline are mouse. Coverage ceases 1 residue before the CDR3 finishes, and the germline J gene fills in the end. The V gene is TRBV5, the J gene TRBJ2-2; 9 bases line up with TRBD1. This CDR3 spans 14 amino acids. With 4 bases clipped from V and 6 bases from J, the junction kept 3 bases outside the gene matches. The germline CDR1 and CDR2 sequences are LGHNA and YNLKQL (reference sequence). The CDR3 sequence is CASSPRQGAGQLYF. Incomplete CDR3 DNA: TGTGCCAGCAGCCCTCGACAGGGGGCCGGGCAGCTCTAC.